Presented here are 19 T cell receptor beta chains from one specimen sequenced in a study of technical replicates of blood from several donors. Sequencing was performed with immunoSEQ multiplex PCR; in TCRdb, only in-frame clones are kept and a portion is missing. Here the sample spans 75,000 to 90,000 clones, about 92% being singletons. Sequencing used T cells isolated from PBMCs. These receptors all stem from a human donor in good health.

This chain uses TRBV29-1 with TRBJ2-7, with 12 nucleotides matching TRBD2. V shed 4 bases and J 2 bases; nucleotides not matched to a gene: 9. This CDR3 comprises 16 residues. The V gene's germline CDR1 is SQVTM and CDR2 ANQGSEA. The CDR3 sequence is CSVGIGTSGFTYEQYF. For the CDR3, the DNA is TGCAGCGTTGGGATCGGGACTAGCGGGTTTACCTACGAGCAGTACTTC.

This sequence joins TRBV6-5 and TRBJ2-7, with 8 positions matching TRBD2. Germline loops: CDR1 MNHEY, CDR2 SVGAGI. The CDR3 contains 14 residues. The V segment lost 4 bases and the J segment 12 bases; nucleotides outside the gene matches: 14. The CDR3 DNA reads as TGTGCCAGCAGTTTAGGGACTAGAGGCGGTCTACGGTACTTC. Residues: CASSLGTRGGLRYF.

The J gene is TRBJ2-7, the V gene TRBV19; maybe TRBD1 (5 bases). The CDR3 sequence is 13 residues long. From germline, CDR1 is LNHDA and CDR2 SQIVND (reference sequence). The V and J ends lost 6 bases and 3 bases respectively, with 12 bases between them. CDR3 DNA: TGTGCCAGTAGATCGGACACGAACTACGAGCAGTACTTC. Protein product: CASRSDTNYEQYF.

V usage is TRBV4-1 and J usage is TRBJ2-2, with 8 bases that match TRBD2. The CDR3 length is 17 residues. Germline loops: CDR1 MGHRA, CDR2 YSYEKL. V dropped 5 bases and J dropped 3; count of bases not matched to a gene: 11. Here the CDR3 reads CASSYSGTRADTGELFF. In DNA, the CDR3 is TGCGCCAGCAGCTATTCCGGGACTAGGGCGGACACCGGGGAGCTGTTTTTT.

This chain links TRBV12-5 with TRBJ2-7; 8 nucleotides match TRBD1. CDR3 length: 13 residues. Germline loops: CDR1 LGHNT, CDR2 FRNRAP. The V gene end was trimmed by 2 bases and the J gene end by 6 bases; junction bases not matched to a gene: 3. CDR3 coding DNA: TGTGCTAGTGGTTTGTGGACAGGGCGCGAGCAGTACTTC. Translating it yields CASGLWTGREQYF.

CDR3 sequence reads: CASTTNRGRGTEAFF. CDR3 DNA: TGCGCCAGCACCACTAACAGGGGGCGCGGCACTGAAGCTTTCTTT. The chain is built from TRBV4-1 and TRBJ1-1; 9 bases fit TRBD1. CDR3 length equals 15 residues. Germline trimming cut 7 bases from V and 4 bases from J; bases unmatched to any gene: 10. CDR1 and CDR2 (germline): MGHRA, YSYEKL.

V is TRBV5-1 and J is TRBJ1-5; D unclear. V lost 4 bases and J lost 1, with 6 bases in between. The CDR3 is 13 amino acids. Germline lookup yields CDR1 SGHRS and CDR2 YFSETQ. In DNA form, the CDR3 reads TGCGCCAGCAGCAGAGGAAGCAATCAGCCCCAGCATTTT. Protein sequence: CASSRGSNQPQHF.

A note on this clone: Compared with germline, one end of the junction differs, possibly owing to a read error. The chain joins TRBV7-7 to TRBJ2-3; no firm D call. Germline V lookup: CDR1 SSHAT, CDR2 FNYEAQ (reference sequence). This CDR3 spans 15 amino acids. In nucleotides, the CDR3 is TGTGCTAGCAGCCCGCACGTTCGCGGCACAGATACGCAGTATTTT. Translating it yields CASSPHVRGTDTQYF. Full variable domain (remainder filled in from reference TRBV7-7 and TRBJ2-3): GAGVSQSPRYKVTKRGQDVTLRCDPISSHATLYWYQQALGQGPEFLTYFNYEAQPDKSGLPSDRFSAERPEGSISTLTIQRTEQRDSAMYRCASSPHVRGTDTQYFGPGTRLTVL.

The J gene is TRBJ1-1, the V gene TRBV20-1, with D unresolved. The CDR3 contains 11 residues. Trimming cost V 7 bases and J 6 bases, with 12 bases left between them. Germline V gene lookup returns CDR1 DFQATT and CDR2 SNEGSKA (reference sequence). CDR3 protein: CSGAGRAEAFF. The DNA for the CDR3 is TGCAGTGGGGCGGGTAGGGCTGAAGCTTTCTTT.

The chain carries TRBV27 and TRBJ1-1, with D perhaps TRBD1 (6 bases). Trimming cost V 7 bases and J 0 bases, with 12 bases left between them. The V gene's germline CDR1 is MNHEY and CDR2 SMNVEV (reference sequence). The length of the CDR3 is 14 residues. The CDR3 loop is CASIAGVMNTEAFF. CDR3 DNA: TGTGCCAGCATTGCAGGGGTCATGAACACTGAAGCTTTCTTT.

This chain uses TRBV21-1 with TRBJ2-7; no check of the table's D call, TRBD1, against the DNA was made. TRBV21-1 is described as a pseudogene. The CDR3 has 17 amino acids. The CDR3 reads CASSRPPGDRGPYEQYF. CDR3 DNA sequence: TGTGCCAGCAGCAGACCCCCGGGGGACAGGGGGCCCTACGAGCAGTACTTC.

The chain employs TRBV5-1 and TRBJ1-4; the D gene is possibly TRBD1 (6 bases). CDR3 length: 14 residues. The V and J ends lost 5 bases and 5 bases respectively, with 13 bases between them. CDR1 is SGHRS, CDR2 YFSETQ, per germline. The CDR3 is CASSNQGPNEKLFF. The CDR3 bases are TGCGCCAGCAGTAATCAGGGGCCGAATGAAAAACTGTTTTTT.

This clone is a singleton in its sample. This chain joins TRBV7-9 and TRBJ2-3; D gene ambiguous. The germline V gene has CDR1 SEHNR and CDR2 FQNEAQ (reference sequence). V lost 5 bases and J 6 bases, leaving 15 bases between the germline ends. The CDR3 sequence is 14 residues long. CDR3 sequence (DNA): TGTGCCAGCAGCCTACTGGGCACATCGGATACGCAGTATTTT. Protein sequence: CASSLLGTSDTQYF.

The J gene is TRBJ1-5, the V gene TRBV9; the D gene is possibly TRBD1 (5 bases). Trimming cost V 7 bases and J 0 bases, with 11 bases left between them. Germline loops: CDR1 SGDLS, CDR2 YYNGEE. This CDR3 has 14 residues. The CDR3 region is CASSTADSNQPQHF. DNA of the CDR3: TGTGCCAGCTCGACAGCCGATAGCAATCAGCCCCAGCATTTT.

The chain uses TRBV28 and TRBJ2-3; perhaps TRBD1 as D (6 bases). The CDR3 is made up of 14 amino acids. Deletions cut 5 bases from V and 2 bases from J, with 11 bases between. Germline V gene sequence: CDR1 MDHEN, CDR2 SYDVKM. This CDR3 is CASSRQDFTDTQYF. The DNA for the CDR3 is TGTGCCAGCAGTAGACAGGACTTCACAGATACGCAGTATTTT.

This chain joins TRBV27 and TRBJ1-1; TRBD1 is a possible D gene (5 bases). The length of the CDR3 is 15 residues. CDR1 is MNHEY, CDR2 SMNVEV, per germline (reference sequence). Between the trimmed V and J ends, which lost 1 base and 3 bases, there was a span of 12 bases. CDR3 DNA: TGTGCCAGCAGTTTATGGGGCAGGGCCCACACTGAAGCTTTCTTT. This encodes CASSLWGRAHTEAFF.

V and J are TRBV30 and TRBJ1-2; D is unclear. The V gene's germline CDR1 is GTSNPN and CDR2 SVGIG (reference sequence). The length of the CDR3 is 14 residues. V lost 6 bases, J lost 4 bases, and 18 bases lay in between. Here the CDR3 DNA reads TGTGCCTGCCTACCTCCCACGTACCCCTATGGCTACACCTTC. Its protein product is CACLPPTYPYGYTF.

J is TRBJ2-5 and V is TRBV5-1; 11 positions agree with TRBD2. Losses at the gene ends were 3 bases for V and 1 base for J; bases not matched to a gene: 2. The CDR3 covers 15 residues. Looked up from germline, CDR1 is SGHRS and CDR2 is YFSETQ. CDR3 protein: CASSSGTSGQETQYF. In nucleotides, the CDR3 is TGCGCCAGCAGCTCGGGGACTAGCGGCCAAGAGACCCAGTACTTC.

V and J are TRBV11-2 and TRBJ2-7, with TRBD2 matching over 10 bases. This CDR3 has 14 residues. Germline trimming cut 5 bases from V and 10 bases from J; bases unmatched to any gene: 11. Germline CDR1 SGHAT, CDR2 FQNNGV. This chain's CDR3 is CASSPQREGPTQYF. The DNA of the CDR3 is TGTGCCAGCAGCCCACAGCGGGAGGGCCCTACCCAGTACTTC.